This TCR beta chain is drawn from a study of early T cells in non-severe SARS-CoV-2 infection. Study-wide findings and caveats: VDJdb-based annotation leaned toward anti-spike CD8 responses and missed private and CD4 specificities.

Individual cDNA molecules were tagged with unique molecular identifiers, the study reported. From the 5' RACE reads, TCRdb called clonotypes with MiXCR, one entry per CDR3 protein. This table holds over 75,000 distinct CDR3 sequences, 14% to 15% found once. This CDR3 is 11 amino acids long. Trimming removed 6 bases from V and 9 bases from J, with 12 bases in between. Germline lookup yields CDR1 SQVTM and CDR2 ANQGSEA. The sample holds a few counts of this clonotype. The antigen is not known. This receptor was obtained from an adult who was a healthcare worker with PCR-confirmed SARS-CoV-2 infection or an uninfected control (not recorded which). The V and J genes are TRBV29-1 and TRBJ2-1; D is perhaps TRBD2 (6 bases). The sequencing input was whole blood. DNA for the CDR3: TGCAGCGTACTCTTGGAGGGTGAGCAGTTCTTC. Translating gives CSVLLEGEQFF.